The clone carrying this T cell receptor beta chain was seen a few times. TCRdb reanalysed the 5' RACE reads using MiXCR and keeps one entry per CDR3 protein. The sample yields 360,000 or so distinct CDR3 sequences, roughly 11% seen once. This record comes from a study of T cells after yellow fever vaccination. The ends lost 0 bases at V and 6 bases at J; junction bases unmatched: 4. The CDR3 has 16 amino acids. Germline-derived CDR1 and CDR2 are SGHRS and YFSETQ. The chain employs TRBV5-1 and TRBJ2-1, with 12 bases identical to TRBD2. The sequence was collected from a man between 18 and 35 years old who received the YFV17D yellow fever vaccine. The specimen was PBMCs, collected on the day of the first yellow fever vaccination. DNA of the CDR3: TGCGCCAGCAGCTTGGATCCTAGCGGGGGGGGCAATGAGCAGTTCTTC. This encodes CASSLDPSGGGNEQFF. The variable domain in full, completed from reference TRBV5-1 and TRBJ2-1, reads KAGVTQTPRYLIKTRGQQVTLSCSPISGHRSVSWYQQTPGQGLQFLFEYFSETQRNKGNFPGRFSGRQFSNSRSEMNVSTLELGDSALYLCASSLDPSGGGNEQFFGPGTRLTVL.